What follows describes a single T cell receptor beta chain. Germline CDR1 and CDR2: SGHVS and FQNEAQ. V lost 5 bases and J 2 bases, leaving 9 bases between the germline ends. The CDR3 is 14 amino acids. Assay: immunoSEQ multiplex PCR; the TCRdb copy retains only in-frame clones and omits some. Of 50,000 to 65,000 clones listed, around nine tenths are singletons. The sample originates from a study of OX40 agonist ivuxolimab in advanced cancers. The chain combines TRBV7-8 with TRBJ2-2; D uncertain. The sequence came from an adult with an advanced solid tumor such as melanoma, head and neck, liver or kidney cancer. Sequencing was performed on CD4+ or CD8+ T cells sorted from blood, taken in a trial of the OX40 agonist ivuxolimab. This CDR3 is CASSTQINTGELFF. The CDR3 coding sequence is TGTGCCAGCAGCACCCAGATCAACACCGGGGAGCTGTTTTTT. Full variable domain (rest looked up from reference TRBV7-8 and TRBJ2-2): GAGVSQSPRYKVAKRGQDVALRCDPISGHVSLFWYQQALGQGPEFLTYFQNEAQLDKSGLPSDRFFAERPEGSVSTLKIQRTQQEDSAVYLCASSTQINTGELFFGEGSRLTVL.